These 3 T cell receptor beta chains were sequenced from one sample in a study of T-cell reconstitution after alpha-beta-depleted transplantation in children. The library targeted TCRbeta and was prepared with unique molecular identifiers. MiXCR, run by TCRdb on the PCR reads, gives a single entry per CDR3 protein. The data show some 500,000 distinct CDR3 sequences, 15% to 20% seen once. This specimen consisted of PBMCs from the stem cell graft donor, obtained from the stem cell graft. All receptors derive from a human donor who donated a stem cell graft to a child with acute lymphoblastic leukemia.

CDR3 coding DNA: TGCAGCGCTCTCAGGGACACAGACACTGAAGCTTTCTTT. It specifies CSALRDTDTEAFF. This chain joins TRBV29-1 and TRBJ1-1; TRBD1 is a possible D gene (6 bases). V was clipped by 7 bases and J by 3 bases, with 15 bases between them. This CDR3 spans 13 amino acids. Germline values: CDR1 SQVTM, CDR2 ANQGSEA.

V gene TRBV12-3 or TRBV12-4 combines with J gene TRBJ2-5, with TRBD1 as a possible D gene (6 bases). V lost 1 base, J lost 4 bases, and 13 bases lay in between. The CDR3 loop spans 15 amino acids. The chain's CDR3 is CASSLVAGAGETQYF. DNA of the CDR3: TGTGCCAGCAGTTTAGTAGCAGGGGCAGGAGAGACCCAGTACTTC.

This clonotype appeared a few times. The chain employs TRBV11-3 and TRBJ2-1; 7 nucleotides match TRBD1. There are 15 residues in the CDR3. V was pared by 2 bases and J by 14 bases, with 15 bases of the junction left unmatched. In germline, CDR1 is SGHNT, CDR2 YENEEA. The CDR3, as DNA: TGTGCCAGCAGCTTAAGACAGAGGGGGCATGAGAGAAAGTTCTTC. Encoded protein: CASSLRQRGHERKFF.